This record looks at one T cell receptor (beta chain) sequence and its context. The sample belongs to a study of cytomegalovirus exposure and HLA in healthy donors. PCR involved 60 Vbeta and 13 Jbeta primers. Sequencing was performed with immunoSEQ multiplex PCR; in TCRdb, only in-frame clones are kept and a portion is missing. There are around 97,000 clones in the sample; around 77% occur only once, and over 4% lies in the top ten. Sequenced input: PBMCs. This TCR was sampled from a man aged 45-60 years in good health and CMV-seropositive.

The DNA for the CDR3 is TGTGCCAGCAGCCCCACTCCCAGCGGTGGCGGGGCATACAATGAGCAGTTCTTC. Its translation: CASSPTPSGGGAYNEQFF. The chain employs TRBV9 and TRBJ2-1, with a tentative D call TRBD2 (6 bases). The CDR3 is 18 amino acids. Germline V gene data show CDR1 as SGDLS and CDR2 as YYNGEE. Trimming took 4 bases from V and 4 from J, leaving 24 bases between them.